This TCR beta chain was sequenced for a study of control samples from healthy donors and cancer patients. Some clones are missing from TCRdb's copy, which holds only in-frame ones; the method was immunoSEQ multiplex PCR. The sample lists around 71,000 clones; around 87% were seen once. Germline V gene data show CDR1 as KGHDR and CDR2 as SFDVKD. V was pared by 5 bases and J by 7 bases, with 7 bases of the junction left unmatched. This CDR3 region has 13 residues. The clonotype comes from a woman aged 45-65 years with head and neck cancer. The genes are TRBV24-1 and TRBJ2-7, with 7 bases that match TRBD1. Sequenced material: PBMCs. The CDR3 region has the DNA TGTGCCACCAGTGCCGAGACAGGGCGGGAGCAGTACTTC. This translates into CATSAETGREQYF.